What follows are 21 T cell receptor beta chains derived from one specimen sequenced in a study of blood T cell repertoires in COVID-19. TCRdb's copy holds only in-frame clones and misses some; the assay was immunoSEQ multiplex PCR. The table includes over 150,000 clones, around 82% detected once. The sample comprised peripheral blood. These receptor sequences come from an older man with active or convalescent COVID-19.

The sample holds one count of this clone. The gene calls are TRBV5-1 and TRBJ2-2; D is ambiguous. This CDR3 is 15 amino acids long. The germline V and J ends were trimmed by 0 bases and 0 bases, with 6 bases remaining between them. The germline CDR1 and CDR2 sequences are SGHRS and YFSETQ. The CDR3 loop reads CASSLGLANTGELFF. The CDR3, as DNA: TGCGCCAGCAGCTTGGGTCTAGCGAACACCGGGGAGCTGTTTTTT. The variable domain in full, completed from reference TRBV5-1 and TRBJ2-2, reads KAGVTQTPRYLIKTRGQQVTLSCSPISGHRSVSWYQQTPGQGLQFLFEYFSETQRNKGNFPGRFSGRQFSNSRSEMNVSTLELGDSALYLCASSLGLANTGELFFGEGSRLTVL.

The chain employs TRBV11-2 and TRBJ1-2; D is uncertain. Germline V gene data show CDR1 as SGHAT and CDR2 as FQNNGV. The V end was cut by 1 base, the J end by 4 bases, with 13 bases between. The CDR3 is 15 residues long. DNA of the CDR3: TGTGCCAGCAGCTTAGGAGCTAACAGCCGCTATGGCTACACCTTC. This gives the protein CASSLGANSRYGYTF.

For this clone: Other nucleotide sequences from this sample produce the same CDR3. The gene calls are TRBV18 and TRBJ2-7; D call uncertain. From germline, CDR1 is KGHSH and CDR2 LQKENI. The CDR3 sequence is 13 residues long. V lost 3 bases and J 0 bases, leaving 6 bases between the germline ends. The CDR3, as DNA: TGTGCCAGCTCACCCCCGAGCTCCTACGAGCAGTACTTC. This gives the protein CASSPPSSYEQYF.

As DNA, the CDR3 is TGTGCCACCCCCTTGGGACTCCTGAACACCGGGGAGCTGTTTTTT. This translates into CATPLGLLNTGELFF. This rearrangement joins TRBV18 to TRBJ2-2, with D maybe TRBD2 (6 bases). CDR1 and CDR2 from the germline V gene are KGHSH and LQKENI. The CDR3 spans 15 residues. The V end was cut by 10 bases, the J end by 1 base, with 16 bases between.

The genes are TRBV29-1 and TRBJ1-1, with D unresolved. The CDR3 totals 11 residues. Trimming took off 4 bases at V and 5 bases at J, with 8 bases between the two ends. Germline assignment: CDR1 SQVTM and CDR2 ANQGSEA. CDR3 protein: CSVVTGTEAFF. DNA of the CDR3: TGCAGCGTTGTGACTGGTACTGAAGCTTTCTTT.

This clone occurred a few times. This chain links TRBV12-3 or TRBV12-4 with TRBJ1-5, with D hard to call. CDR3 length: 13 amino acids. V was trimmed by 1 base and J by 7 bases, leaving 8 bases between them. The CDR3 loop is CASSLVLGQPQHF. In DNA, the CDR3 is TGTGCCAGCAGTTTAGTGCTTGGCCAGCCCCAGCATTTT.

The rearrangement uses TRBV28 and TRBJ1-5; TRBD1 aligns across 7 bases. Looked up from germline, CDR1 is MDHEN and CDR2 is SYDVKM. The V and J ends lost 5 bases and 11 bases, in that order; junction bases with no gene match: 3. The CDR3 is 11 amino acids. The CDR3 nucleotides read TGTGCCAGCAGTCAGGGGGTGGCCCAGCATTTT. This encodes CASSQGVAQHF.

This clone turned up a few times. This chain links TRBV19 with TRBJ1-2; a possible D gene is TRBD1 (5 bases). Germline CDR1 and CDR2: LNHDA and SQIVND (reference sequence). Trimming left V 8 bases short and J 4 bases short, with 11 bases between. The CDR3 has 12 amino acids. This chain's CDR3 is CASSQGVYGYTF. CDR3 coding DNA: TGTGCCAGTTCTCAGGGTGTCTATGGCTACACCTTC. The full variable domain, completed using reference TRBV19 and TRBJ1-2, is DGGITQSPKYLFRKEGQNVTLSCEQNLNHDAMYWYRQDPGQGLRLIYYSQIVNDFQKGDIAEGYSVSREKKESFPLTVTSAQKNPTAFYLCASSQGVYGYTFGSGTRLTVV.

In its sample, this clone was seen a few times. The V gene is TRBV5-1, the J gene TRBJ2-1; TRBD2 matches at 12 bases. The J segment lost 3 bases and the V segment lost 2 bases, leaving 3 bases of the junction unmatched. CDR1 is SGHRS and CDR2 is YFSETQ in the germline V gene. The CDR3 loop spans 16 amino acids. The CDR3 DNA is TGCGCCAGCAGCTTCGGACTAGCGGGGATCTACAATGAGCAGTTCTTC. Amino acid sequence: CASSFGLAGIYNEQFF.

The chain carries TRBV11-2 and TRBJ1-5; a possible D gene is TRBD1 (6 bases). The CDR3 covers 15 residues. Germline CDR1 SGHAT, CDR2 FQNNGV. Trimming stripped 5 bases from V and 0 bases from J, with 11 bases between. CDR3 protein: CASSVGTPSNQPQHF. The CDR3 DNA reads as TGTGCCAGCAGCGTCGGGACACCTAGCAATCAGCCCCAGCATTTT.

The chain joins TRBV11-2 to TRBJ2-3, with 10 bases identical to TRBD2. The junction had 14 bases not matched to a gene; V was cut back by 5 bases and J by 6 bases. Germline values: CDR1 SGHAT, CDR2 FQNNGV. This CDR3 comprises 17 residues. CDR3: CASSPPGIAGGADTQYF. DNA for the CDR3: TGTGCCAGCAGCCCCCCGGGCATAGCGGGGGGCGCGGATACGCAGTATTTT.

The CDR3 DNA reads TGCAGCGCTTCCACCGGGACAACTAACTATGGCTACACCTTC. It translates to CSASTGTTNYGYTF. V is TRBV29-1 and J is TRBJ1-2, with D perhaps matching TRBD1 (6 bases). The length of the CDR3 is 14 residues. Trimming pared 7 bases from V and 0 bases from J, leaving 15 bases between. Germline CDR1 and CDR2: SQVTM and ANQGSEA. Drawing the rest from reference TRBV29-1 and TRBJ1-2, the complete variable domain is SAVISQKPSRDICQRGTSLTIQCQVDSQVTMMFWYRQQPGQSLTLIATANQGSEATYESGFVIDKFPISRPNLTFSTLTVSNMSPEDSSIYLCSASTGTTNYGYTFGSGTRLTVV.

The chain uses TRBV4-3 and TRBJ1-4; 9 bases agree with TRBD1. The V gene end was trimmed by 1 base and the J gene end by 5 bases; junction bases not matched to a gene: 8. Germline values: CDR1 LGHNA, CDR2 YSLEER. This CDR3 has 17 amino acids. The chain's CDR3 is CASSQGPGGTGNEKLFF. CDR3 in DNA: TGCGCCAGCAGCCAAGGGCCCGGGGGGACAGGGAATGAAAAACTGTTTTTT.

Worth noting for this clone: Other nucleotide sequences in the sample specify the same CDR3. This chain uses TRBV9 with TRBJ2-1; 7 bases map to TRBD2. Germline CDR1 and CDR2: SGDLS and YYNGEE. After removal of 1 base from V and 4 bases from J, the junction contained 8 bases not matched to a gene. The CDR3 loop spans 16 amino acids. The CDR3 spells CASSVLAGVSYNEQFF. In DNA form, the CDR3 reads TGTGCCAGCAGCGTACTTGCGGGAGTAAGTTACAATGAGCAGTTCTTC. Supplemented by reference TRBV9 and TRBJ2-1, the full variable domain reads DSGVTQTPKHLITATGQRVTLRCSPRSGDLSVYWYQQSLDQGLQFLIQYYNGEERAKGNILERFSAQQFPDLHSELNLSSLELGDSALYFCASSVLAGVSYNEQFFGPGTRLTVL.

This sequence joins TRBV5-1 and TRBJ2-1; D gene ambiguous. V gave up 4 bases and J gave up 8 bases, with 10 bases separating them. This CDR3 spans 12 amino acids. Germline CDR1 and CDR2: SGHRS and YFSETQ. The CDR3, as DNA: TGCGCCAGCAGCCCCCCCGGAGATGAGCAGTTCTTC. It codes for CASSPPGDEQFF.

The CDR3 DNA is TGCAGTGCTAGTACACAGGGGGCTAGCACAGATACGCAGTATTTT. Translated, it gives CSASTQGASTDTQYF. V gene TRBV20-1 combines with J gene TRBJ2-3, with TRBD1 matching 9 bases. V lost 3 bases, J lost 0 bases, and 4 bases stayed unmatched. The CDR3 is made up of 15 amino acids. Germline V CDR1 and CDR2: DFQATT, SNEGSKA (reference sequence).

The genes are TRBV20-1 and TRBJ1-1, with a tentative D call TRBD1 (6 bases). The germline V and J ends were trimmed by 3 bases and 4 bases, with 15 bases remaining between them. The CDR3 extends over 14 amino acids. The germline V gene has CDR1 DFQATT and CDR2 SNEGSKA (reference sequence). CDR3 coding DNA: TGCAGTGCTAGTTCCCACCGAGGGGGCACTGAAGCTTTCTTT. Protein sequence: CSASSHRGGTEAFF.

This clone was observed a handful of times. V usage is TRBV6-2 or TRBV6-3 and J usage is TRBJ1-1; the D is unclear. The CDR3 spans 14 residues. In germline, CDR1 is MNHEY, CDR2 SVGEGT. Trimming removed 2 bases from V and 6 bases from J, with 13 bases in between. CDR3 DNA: TGTGCCAGCAGTTACAAGGGAGGTGCGGCTGAAGCTTTCTTT. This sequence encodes CASSYKGGAAEAFF.

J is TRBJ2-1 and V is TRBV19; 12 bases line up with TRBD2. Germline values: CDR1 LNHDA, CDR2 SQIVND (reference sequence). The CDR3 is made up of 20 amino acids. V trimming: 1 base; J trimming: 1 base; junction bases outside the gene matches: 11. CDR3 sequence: CASSIARTSGKGVSYNEQFF. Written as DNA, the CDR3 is TGTGCCAGTAGTATAGCTAGGACTAGCGGGAAGGGGGTATCCTACAATGAGCAGTTCTTC.

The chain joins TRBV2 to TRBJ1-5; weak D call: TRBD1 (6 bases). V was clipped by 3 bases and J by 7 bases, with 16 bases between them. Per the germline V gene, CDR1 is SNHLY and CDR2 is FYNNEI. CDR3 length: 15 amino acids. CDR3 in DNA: TGTGCCAGCAGTGAGGTGGTCAGGGGAACCCAGCCCCAGCATTTT. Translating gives CASSEVVRGTQPQHF.

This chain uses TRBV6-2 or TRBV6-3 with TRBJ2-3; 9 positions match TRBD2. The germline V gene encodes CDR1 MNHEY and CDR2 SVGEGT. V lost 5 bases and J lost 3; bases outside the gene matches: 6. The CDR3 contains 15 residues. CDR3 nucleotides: TGTGCCAGCAGTAAGGAGCGGGGGGCGACAGATACGCAGTATTTT. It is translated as CASSKERGATDTQYF.